This TCR beta chain is drawn from a study of T cell repertoires in cytomegalovirus infection. Study-level information: Based on public TCR beta signatures, there were indications of CMV infection and of a matching HLA type.

From germline, CDR1 is MDHEN and CDR2 SYDVKM. This CDR3 comprises 14 residues. V was pared by 3 bases and J by 2 bases, with 10 bases between. This clonotype was detected only a few times. The antigen is undetermined. Regarding the study as a whole: Summed frequency of shared TCR beta families picked out CMV carriers who also had the relevant HLA.

TCRdb re-called the reads with MiXCR, one entry per CDR3 protein. Among 86,000 or so distinct CDR3 sequences listed, around 25% were seen once. The chain carries TRBV28 and TRBJ1-1; tentative D call: TRBD1 (6 bases). Specimen: CD8+ T cells from cultured PBMCs, collected from culture after CMV antigen stimulation. This clonotype originated in a human donor in good health (CMV status not recorded). Some clones in this sample may be carry-over from other donors' samples. The CDR3 region is CASSFQGSNTEAFF. CDR3 nucleotide sequence: TGTGCCAGCAGTTTCCAGGGGTCAAACACTGAAGCTTTCTTT.